This T cell receptor beta chain was found in a study of T cells after yellow fever vaccination. Study-wide context: It was SMART-Seq v4 Ultra Low Input that prepared the fractions with low cell numbers.

Comment on this clonotype: Its antigen is undetermined.

Each CDR3 protein gets one entry after TCRdb re-called the 5' RACE reads with MiXCR. This sample carries under 700,000 distinct CDR3 sequences, roughly a sixth of them seen once, and the ten largest clones take 17%. The CDR3 loop spans 15 amino acids. Germline assignment: CDR1 DFQATT and CDR2 SNEGSKA (reference sequence). Trimming shortened V by 1 base and J by 5 bases, and 17 bases separated the two germline ends. Findings of the study overall: Some clonotypes, a small share, were shared between CD4 and CD8 compartments. Repertoires obtained by FACS sorting could include abundant clonotypes that entered as contaminants from the bulk population. The study re-detected most primary-vaccination clones after the booster (96% CD4, roughly 85% CD8).

The material sequenced was PBMCs, taken 5 days after the first yellow fever vaccination. The TCR sequence derives from a man younger than 35 who received the YFV17D yellow fever vaccine. The chain links TRBV20-1 to TRBJ2-5, with D hard to call. The DNA for the CDR3 is TGCAGTGCTAGAGCGAGAAGTAATCGTTGGGAGACCCAGTACTTC. Protein: CSARARSNRWETQYF.